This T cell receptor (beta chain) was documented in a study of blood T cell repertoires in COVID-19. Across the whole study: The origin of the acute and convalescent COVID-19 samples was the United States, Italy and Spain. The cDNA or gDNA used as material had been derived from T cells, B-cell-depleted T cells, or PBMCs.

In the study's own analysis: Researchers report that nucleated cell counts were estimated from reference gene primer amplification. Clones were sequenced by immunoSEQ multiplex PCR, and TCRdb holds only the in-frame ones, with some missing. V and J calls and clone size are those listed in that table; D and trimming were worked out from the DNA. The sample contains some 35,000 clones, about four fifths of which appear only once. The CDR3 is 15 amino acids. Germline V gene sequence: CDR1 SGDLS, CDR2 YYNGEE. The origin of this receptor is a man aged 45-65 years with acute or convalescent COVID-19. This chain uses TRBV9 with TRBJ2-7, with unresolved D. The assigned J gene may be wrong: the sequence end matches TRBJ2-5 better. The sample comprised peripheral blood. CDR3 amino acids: CASSPYDSMRETQYF. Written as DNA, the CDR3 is TGTGCCAGCAGCCCCTACGATAGTATGAGGGAGACCCAGTACTTC.